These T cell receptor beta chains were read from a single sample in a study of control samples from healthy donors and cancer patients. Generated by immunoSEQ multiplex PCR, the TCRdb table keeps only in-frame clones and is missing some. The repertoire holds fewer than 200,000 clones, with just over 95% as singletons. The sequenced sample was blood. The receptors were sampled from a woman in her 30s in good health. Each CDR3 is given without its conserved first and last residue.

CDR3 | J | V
SARDPPAQH | TRBJ1-5 | TRBV20-1
ASHPGTDNQPQH | TRBJ1-5 | TRBV6-5
ASSRDRAYEQY | TRBJ2-7 | TRBV27
AISDTYYEQY | TRBJ2-7 | TRBV10-3
ASSQALGGEAF | TRBJ1-1 | TRBV5-1
TSYRVSGSPLH | TRBJ1-6 | TRBV1
ASSSHDNTEAF | TRBJ1-1 | TRBV6-5
ASSADSAGYT | TRBJ1-2 | TRBV9
ASSQDRAPYTDTQY | TRBJ2-3 | TRBV3-1/TRBV3-2
ASSFREGLVTHNEQF | TRBJ2-1 | TRBV5-4
AWTTKKSNEKLF | TRBJ1-4 | TRBV30
ASSRRQPNYGYT | TRBJ1-2 | TRBV4-2
ASSPGTGLGSNQPQH | TRBJ1-5 | TRBV28
ASSYNSQGNYGYT | TRBJ1-2 | TRBV9
ASSLGTSGWEGQY | TRBJ2-7 | TRBV27
ASRLKELAGGRNEQF | TRBJ2-1 | TRBV7-8
ASSYPSGNPYNEQF | TRBJ2-1 | TRBV6-5
ASRIGQGLY | TRBJ2-7 | TRBV12-3/TRBV12-4
ASSESGLARTDTGELF | TRBJ2-2 | TRBV10-1
ASSSRGLAYEQF | TRBJ2-1 | TRBV7-2
ASSWTGAVTGELF | TRBJ2-2 | TRBV5-8
ASTPGTNTGELF | TRBJ2-2 | TRBV7-3
ASSYSQGWSPLH | TRBJ1-6 | TRBV6-5
ASIPMTGGSGNTIY | TRBJ1-3 | TRBV7-9
ASRLGTSTYEQY | TRBJ2-7 | TRBV6-5
SVEWSGEKLF | TRBJ1-4 | TRBV29-1
ASGIRDSYNEQF | TRBJ2-1 | TRBV5-1
ASSLGQGSEKLF | TRBJ1-4 | TRBV27
SVARRMNTEAF | TRBJ1-1 | TRBV29-1
ASSGNGELF | TRBJ2-2 | TRBV3-1/TRBV3-2